The source of this TCR beta chain is a study of identical twins. Study-wide findings and caveats: Memory repertoires lacked the insertion deficit that abundant cord blood beta clonotypes showed.

A single record per CDR3 protein comes from TCRdb applying MiXCR to the 5' RACE reads. This table holds 1,800,000 or so distinct CDR3 sequences, about 32% found once. From germline, CDR1 is MNHEY and CDR2 SMNVEV (reference sequence). V was pared by 4 bases and J by 5 bases, with 11 bases of the junction left unmatched. This CDR3 has 17 amino acids. On this clonotype: What it binds is not known.

The receptor was isolated from a newborn girl in good health. The sample taken for sequencing was cord blood. The rearrangement links TRBV27 to TRBJ2-2; 9 bases align to TRBD2. The CDR3 reads CASSYAGGIIGTGELFF. The CDR3 DNA follows: TGTGCCAGCAGTTATGCGGGGGGGATAATCGGGACCGGGGAGCTGTTTTTT.